This T cell receptor beta chain was retrieved from a study of PD-1 blockade in mismatch repair-deficient tumors (dated by TCRdb to 2016 to 2017). In the study overall: Between late 2013 and late 2016, the trial enrolled approximately 91 consecutive patients with some twelve types of mismatch repair-deficient cancer, all of whom had received prior treatment and were progressing. Deep sequencing of TCR CDR3 regions was used to track tumor-associated T cell clones in peripheral blood of patients responding to PD-1 blockade.

Notes on this clone: Its antigen is unknown. It has no much larger one-base neighbor in the sample; base qualities were not kept.

From the cysteine through the phenylalanine, the CDR3 covers 17 amino acids. Only the CDR3 region is kept as DNA, spanning 51 bases read in frame from base 1. At the junction V is shortened by 4 bases and J by 4 bases, with 22 bases in between. CDR1 ENHRY and CDR2 SYGVKD are derived from the germline V gene. Mismatch repair deficiency in every enrolled patient was established by polymerase chain reaction or immunohistochemistry. A few patients who responded to pembrolizumab therapy underwent TCR sequencing. In the phase II trial, pembrolizumab PD-1 blockade was tested prospectively in advanced mismatch repair-deficient cancers, no matter which tissue of origin the cancers came from. Peripheral blood T cell samples were collected serially, before PD-1 blockade began and at several time points afterward. Blood sampling time points were reported as weeks after the first dose of pembrolizumab. Library creation used the immunoSEQ multiplex PCR assay. TCRdb stores this immuneACCESS table with in-frame sequences only. Part of the clones is absent; in the studies checked, under half of the shortfall reflects unresolved V genes, and no reason is known for the rest. This sample comprises roughly 70,000 clones, 78% of them detected only once. The ten largest account for nearly 5.5% of the sample.

Overall study results and their limits: After pembrolizumab, tumor-resident clones, which were often undetectable in blood before treatment, expanded rapidly and then contracted, generally ahead of radiologic responses.

This chain is built from TRBV10-3 and TRBJ1-1; the best D guess is TRBD1, with 5 bases matching. The sequencing here drew on peripheral blood, taken 2 weeks after starting pembrolizumab. The TCR comes from an adult with mismatch repair-deficient cancer. The CDR3 region: CAISGHGELREGTEAFF. The DNA reads as follows: TGTGCCATCAGTGGCCACGGGGAACTCAGGGAGGGCACTGAAGCTTTCTTT.